This TCR beta chain was identified in a study of cytomegalovirus exposure and HLA in healthy donors. Study-wide findings and caveats: Among immune exposure information, only CMV serostatus was available.

As for this clone: Its antigen is undetermined.

In the PCR, 60 Vbeta and 13 Jbeta primers were used. The assay was immunoSEQ multiplex PCR, and TCRdb's table has in-frame clones only and misses some. The sample lists roughly 190,000 clones; roughly 83% were seen once. Trimming at V came to 6 bases and at J to 5 bases, leaving 3 bases not matched to a gene. Germline-derived CDR1 and CDR2 are SQVTM and ANQGSEA. The CDR3 loop spans 13 amino acids. Donors were ostensibly healthy at sampling, although undocumented immune exposures were probable. Material: PBMCs. This receptor was obtained from a woman between 45 and 65 years old in good health and CMV-seronegative. The rearrangement uses TRBV29-1 and TRBJ2-2, with 10 bases matching TRBD1. The CDR3 region is CSVRTGGTGELFF. In nucleotides, the CDR3 is TGCAGCGTAAGGACAGGGGGTACCGGGGAGCTGTTTTTT.